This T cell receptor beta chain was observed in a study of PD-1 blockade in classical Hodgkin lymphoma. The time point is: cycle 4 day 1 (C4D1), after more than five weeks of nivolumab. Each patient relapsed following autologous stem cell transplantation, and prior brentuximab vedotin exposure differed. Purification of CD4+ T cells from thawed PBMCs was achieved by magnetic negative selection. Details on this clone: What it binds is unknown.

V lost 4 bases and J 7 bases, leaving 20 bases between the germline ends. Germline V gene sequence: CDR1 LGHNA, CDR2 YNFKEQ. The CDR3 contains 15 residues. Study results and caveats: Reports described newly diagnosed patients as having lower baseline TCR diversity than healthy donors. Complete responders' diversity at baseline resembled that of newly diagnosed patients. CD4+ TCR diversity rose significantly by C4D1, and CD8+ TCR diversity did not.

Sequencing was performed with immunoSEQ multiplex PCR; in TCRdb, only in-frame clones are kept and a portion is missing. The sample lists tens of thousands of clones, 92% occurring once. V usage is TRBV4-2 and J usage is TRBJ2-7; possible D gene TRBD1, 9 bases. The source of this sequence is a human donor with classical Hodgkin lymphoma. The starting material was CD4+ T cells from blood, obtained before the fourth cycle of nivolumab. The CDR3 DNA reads TGTGCCAGCAGCCCGGGAGGGACAGGGACGTGGGAGCAGTACTTC. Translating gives CASSPGGTGTWEQYF.